The 9 T cell receptor beta chains below were found in one sample sequenced in a study of CD8+CD57+ T cells in acquired aplastic anemia. The template used for profiling TCR beta VDJ and CDR3 was genomic DNA. TCRdb analysed the reads with MiXCR anew, one entry per CDR3 protein. The repertoire has under 200,000 distinct CDR3 sequences, approximately 48% of them found once; the top ten carry about 1.7%. Patients picked for sequencing had shown CD8+CD57+ cell expansion detected by flow cytometry. Sequenced sample: sorted CD4+, CD8+, or CD8+CD57+ T cells (not recorded which) from PBMCs. The receptors come from a human donor with aplastic anemia.

The chain links TRBV2 to TRBJ2-7; a weak D match, TRBD1 (6 bases). The CDR3 consists of 14 residues. V was clipped by 6 bases and J by 1 base, with 13 bases between them. Germline V gene lookup returns CDR1 SNHLY and CDR2 FYNNEI. This CDR3 is CASRPTGTSYEQYF. Here the CDR3 DNA reads TGTGCCAGCAGGCCCACCGGGACATCCTACGAGCAGTACTTC. Together with reference TRBV2 and TRBJ2-7, the CDR3 gives the full variable domain: EPEVTQTPSHQVTQMGQEVILRCVPISNHLYFYWYRQILGQKVEFLVSFYNNEISEKSEIFDDQFSVERPDGSNFTLKIRSTKLEDSAMYFCASRPTGTSYEQYFGPGTRLTVT.

This rearrangement joins TRBV25-1 to TRBJ2-7; 10 bases are a match to TRBD1. Per germline, CDR1 MGHDK and CDR2 SYGVNS. V was clipped by 5 bases and J by 2 bases; unmatched bases: 6. CDR3 size: 15 residues. CDR3 sequence: CASSKSGTGAYEQYF. The CDR3 bases are TGTGCCAGCAGTAAATCCGGGACAGGGGCCTACGAGCAGTACTTC.

The table lists this clonotype with many counts. The chain has TRBV12-5 and TRBJ1-5; D remains ambiguous. V gave up 1 base and J gave up 4 bases, with 5 bases separating them. Per the germline V gene, CDR1 is LGHNT and CDR2 is FRNRAP. The CDR3 runs to 13 residues. In DNA, the CDR3 is TGTGCTAGTGGTTTGGGAAAAAATCAGCCCCAGCATTTT. It is translated as CASGLGKNQPQHF. Full variable domain (outside the CDR3, taken from reference TRBV12-5 and TRBJ1-5): DARVTQTPRHKVTEMGQEVTMRCQPILGHNTVFWYRQTMMQGLELLAYFRNRAPLDDSGMPKDRFSAEMPDATLATLKIQPSEPRDSAVYFCASGLGKNQPQHFGDGTRLSIL.

The chain uses TRBV7-3 and TRBJ2-7; 8 bases are a match to TRBD2. Germline V gives CDR1 SGHTA, CDR2 FQGTGA. This CDR3 spans 16 amino acids. The ends lost 4 bases at V and 1 base at J; junction bases unmatched: 9. The CDR3 is CASSSTGTRPSYEQYF. CDR3 bases: TGTGCCAGCAGCTCTACCGGGACTAGGCCGTCCTACGAGCAGTACTTC.

The chain recombines TRBV6-1 with TRBJ2-2; 10 bases line up with TRBD2. The CDR3 sequence is 18 residues long. Losses at the gene ends were 5 bases for V and 1 base for J; bases not matched to a gene: 10. Germline CDR1 is MNHNS and CDR2 is SASEGT. CDR3 bases: TGTGCCAGCAGTCCGTATTCCTGGACTAGCGGGAACACCGGGGAGCTGTTTTTT. This gives the protein CASSPYSWTSGNTGELFF.

This clonotype was recorded many times. The CDR3 spells CASSDPIKILSYEQYF. For the CDR3, the DNA is TGTGCCAGCAGTGACCCAATAAAGATCCTTTCCTACGAGCAGTACTTC. The rearrangement uses TRBV2 and TRBJ2-7; D gene uncertain. The V and J ends lost 3 bases and 1 base respectively, with 16 bases between them. This CDR3 region has 16 residues. Germline CDR1 SNHLY, CDR2 FYNNEI.

This clonotype was seen ten or more times. The CDR3 is CATSRRNEQFF. CDR3 sequence (DNA): TGTGCCACCAGTAGGAGGAATGAGCAGTTCTTC. V usage is TRBV24-1 and J usage is TRBJ2-1, with TRBD2 as a possible D gene (5 bases). Germline V gives CDR1 KGHDR, CDR2 SFDVKD. With 6 bases removed from V and 7 bases from J, the gap between germline ends came to 6 bases. The length of the CDR3 is 11 residues.

This clonotype has a count of ten or more. The chain uses TRBV6-1 and TRBJ1-3; the D is unclear. The germline CDR1 and CDR2 sequences are MNHNS and SASEGT. Trimming took 6 bases from V and 0 from J, leaving 12 bases between them. The CDR3 sequence is 15 residues long. The CDR3 protein is CASRSAGISGNTIYF. The DNA of the CDR3 is TGTGCCAGCAGATCCGCAGGAATCTCTGGAAACACCATATATTTT.

J is TRBJ2-7 and V is TRBV12-3 or TRBV12-4; the D gene is possibly TRBD1 (5 bases). V shed 2 bases and J shed 4 bases, with 12 bases lying between them. This CDR3 is 14 amino acids long. CDR3 protein: CASSLPGYTYEQYF. CDR3 nucleotide sequence: TGTGCCAGCAGTTTACCAGGGTATACGTACGAGCAGTACTTC.